The sequence of this T cell receptor beta chain was determined in a study of blood T cell repertoires in COVID-19. At the level of the study: Samples of COVID-19 (acute and convalescent) were obtained from the United States, Italy and Spain.

Losses at the gene ends were 4 bases for V and 2 bases for J; bases not matched to a gene: 14. There are 19 residues in the CDR3. Germline loops: CDR1 LNHDA, CDR2 SQIVND (reference sequence). In the original analysis: Scientists estimated how many nucleated cells there were by amplifying reference gene primers. The method was immunoSEQ multiplex PCR; TCRdb's version includes in-frame clones alone and lacks a portion of them. V and J calls and clone size follow that table, whereas D and trimming were derived from the DNA. The table shows a few hundred thousand clones, with around 84% occurring only once. This clone was seen just once.

This sequence joins TRBV19 and TRBJ2-1; 10 positions match TRBD2. Material: peripheral blood. The TCR sequence derives from an elderly woman with COVID-19, enrolled during active disease. The CDR3 reads CASSTRPSGGAGTYNEQFF. The CDR3 DNA follows: TGTGCCAGTAGTACTCGCCCAAGCGGGGGGGCCGGGACCTACAATGAGCAGTTCTTC.